These 14 T cell receptor beta chains were sequenced from one sample in a study of human T cells and chemical hapten exposure. Time point given: pre-sensitization, week 0. This sample's treatment: therapeutic diphenylcyclopropenone sensitization with weekly scalp DPC. TCRdb re-called the RACE reads with MiXCR, one entry per CDR3 protein. The sample lists a few hundred thousand distinct CDR3 sequences, roughly 8% occurring once. The sample consisted of whole blood, taken in connection with sensitization to the hapten diphenylcyclopropenone (DPC). The receptors come from a man aged 18-30 years with alopecia areata. Some clones in this sample may be carry-over from other donors' samples.

This clonotype has more than one count but fewer than ten. The rearrangement links TRBV4-1 to TRBJ1-2; the D is unclear. Per germline, CDR1 MGHRA and CDR2 YSYEKL. This CDR3 has 14 amino acids. V lost 2 bases and J 1 base, leaving 8 bases between the germline ends. Here the CDR3 DNA reads TGCGCCAGCAGCCAACTCCCAAATAACTATGGCTACACCTTC. Protein sequence: CASSQLPNNYGYTF.

This clonotype was detected ten times or more. This chain joins TRBV5-1 and TRBJ2-5; 11 bases match TRBD1. Germline CDR1 and CDR2: SGHRS and YFSETQ. This CDR3 spans 14 amino acids. Trimming cost V 3 bases and J 3 bases; bases outside gene matches: 1. The CDR3 loop reads CASSWTGGEETQYF. CDR3 in DNA: TGCGCCAGCAGCTGGACAGGGGGCGAAGAGACCCAGTACTTC.

This chain joins TRBV6-5 and TRBJ1-4, with a tentative D call TRBD1 (6 bases). V gave up 6 bases and J gave up 8 bases, with 13 bases separating them. The CDR3 has 13 amino acids. CDR1 is MNHEY, CDR2 SVGAGI, per germline. The CDR3 is CASRSGVGEKLFF. The CDR3 region has the DNA TGTGCCAGCAGATCAGGGGTGGGAGAAAAACTGTTTTTT.

A few counts support this clonotype. This CDR3 reads CASRDGPGNTEAFF. For the CDR3, the DNA is TGTGCCAGCAGGGATGGGCCCGGGAACACTGAAGCTTTCTTT. This chain uses TRBV6-2 or TRBV6-3 with TRBJ1-1; the D is unclear. V dropped 6 bases and J dropped 1 base, with 12 bases sitting between them. The CDR3 has 14 residues. The germline V gene encodes CDR1 MNHEY and CDR2 SVGEGT.

This clonotype was seen only a few times. The CDR3 DNA is TGTGCCAGCAGCCGGGACAATGATGAAAAACTGTTTTTT. Its translation: CASSRDNDEKLFF. This rearrangement joins TRBV7-2 to TRBJ1-4; weak D call: TRBD1 (6 bases). The germline V gene encodes CDR1 SGHTA and CDR2 FQGNSA. The V end lost 5 bases, the J end lost 6 bases, and 10 bases lay between the germline ends. The CDR3 runs to 13 residues.

This clonotype was counted a few times. V is TRBV7-2 and J is TRBJ1-6; D might be TRBD1 (5 bases). V lost 3 bases and J 0 bases, leaving 9 bases between the germline ends. The CDR3 sequence is 16 residues long. The germline V gene encodes CDR1 SGHTA and CDR2 FQGNSA. This chain's CDR3 is CASSFEGSSYNSPLHF. CDR3 DNA: TGTGCCAGCAGCTTTGAGGGGAGCTCCTATAATTCACCCCTCCACTTT. Full variable domain (missing parts from reference TRBV7-2 and TRBJ1-6): GAGVSQSPSNKVTEKGKDVELRCDPISGHTALYWYRQSLGQGLEFLIYFQGNSAPDKSGLPSDRFSAERTGGSVSTLTIQRTQQEDSAVYLCASSFEGSSYNSPLHFGNGTRLTVT.

The rearrangement uses TRBV2 and TRBJ2-2; maybe TRBD1 (6 bases). This CDR3 is 16 amino acids long. V lost 10 bases and J lost 0, with 18 bases in between. Germline V gene data show CDR1 as SNHLY and CDR2 as FYNNEI. The CDR3 DNA follows: TGTGCCACCTTGGACAGCCAAGTTACGAACACCGGGGAGCTGTTTTTT. Its translation: CATLDSQVTNTGELFF.

The rearrangement joins TRBV3-1 to TRBJ1-2; D gene ambiguous. V was pared by 1 base and J by 8 bases, with 8 bases between. The CDR3 sequence is 12 residues long. Germline V gene lookup returns CDR1 LGHDT and CDR2 YNNKEL (reference sequence). The CDR3 protein is CASSQGAGGYTF. In DNA form, the CDR3 reads TGTGCCAGCAGCCAAGGAGCAGGCGGCTACACCTTC.

This clonotype showed up many times. This chain uses TRBV12-3 or TRBV12-4 with TRBJ2-5; 8 bases map to TRBD1. Trimming took 6 bases from V and 5 from J; bases not matched to a gene: 8. The CDR3 is 14 amino acids. CDR3 region: CASSPDRGGETQYF. The CDR3 DNA reads as TGTGCCAGCAGCCCCGACAGGGGAGGTGAGACCCAGTACTTC.

This clonotype was counted ten times or more. The chain carries TRBV5-6 and TRBJ2-1; D gene ambiguous. The CDR3 is made up of 12 amino acids. The germline gives CDR1 SGHDT, CDR2 YYEEEE. The V gene lost 1 base and the J gene lost 4 bases, with 3 bases spanning the gap. The CDR3 spells CASSLQYNEQFF. The CDR3 coding sequence is TGTGCCAGCAGCTTGCAGTACAATGAGCAGTTCTTC.

The chain links TRBV28 to TRBJ2-7; 7 nucleotides match TRBD1. This CDR3 spans 18 amino acids. From germline, CDR1 is MDHEN and CDR2 SYDVKM. Trimming removed 6 bases from V and 6 bases from J; junction bases left unmatched: 23. DNA of the CDR3: TGTGCCAGCAGCCATTCCCCGCCGGCGACAGGGATCTCTGGCGAGCAGTACTTC. Encoded protein: CASSHSPPATGISGEQYF.

This clonotype was counted once. CDR3 coding DNA: TGCAGCGTTGAAGTCGGCGACCCGACTAGTGAGCAGTTCTTC. This codes for CSVEVGDPTSEQFF. The chain links TRBV29-1 to TRBJ2-1, with D possibly matching TRBD2 (6 bases). Germline V gene data show CDR1 as SQVTM and CDR2 as ANQGSEA. The CDR3 runs 14 residues. The V gene lost 1 base and the J gene lost 9 bases, with 16 bases spanning the gap.

This clonotype has ten or more counts. The CDR3 DNA reads TGTGCCAGCAGTGAATCAGGACTAGCGGGGAAGCGGGATACGCAGTATTTT. Its protein is CASSESGLAGKRDTQYF. V and J are TRBV25-1 and TRBJ2-3; 12 positions match TRBD2. CDR1 and CDR2 from the germline V gene are MGHDK and SYGVNS. The ends lost 1 base at V and 6 bases at J; junction bases unmatched: 8. This CDR3 spans 17 amino acids.

J is TRBJ1-5 and V is TRBV11-2; D gene unclear. Germline loops: CDR1 SGHAT, CDR2 FQNNGV. This CDR3 contains 15 residues. The germline V and J ends were trimmed by 1 base and 4 bases, with 11 bases remaining between them. CDR3 residues: CASSLVSGSNQPQHF. The DNA for the CDR3 is TGTGCCAGCAGCTTAGTTTCCGGGTCGAATCAGCCCCAGCATTTT.